Each of the 15 T cell receptor beta chains below was sequenced from the same sample in a study of blood T cell repertoires in COVID-19. Data came from immunoSEQ multiplex PCR; TCRdb stores just in-frame clones and leaves some out. The table lists about 500,000 clones, roughly 89% of them singletons. The sequenced sample was peripheral blood. These receptors were collected from a man between 18 and 29 years old with COVID-19, enrolled during active disease.

This clone was counted once. V usage is TRBV20-1 and J usage is TRBJ2-1; possibly TRBD1 for D (5 bases). This CDR3 spans 10 amino acids. Trimming left V 2 bases short and J 14 bases short, with 10 bases between. Germline loops: CDR1 DFQATT, CDR2 SNEGSKA (reference sequence). The CDR3, as DNA: TGCAGTGCTAGACAGGGAAGGAAGTTCTTC. Translation: CSARQGRKFF.

The chain combines TRBV29-1 with TRBJ1-2, with TRBD1 matching over 9 bases. Germline V gene data show CDR1 as SQVTM and CDR2 as ANQGSEA. J gave up 5 bases and V 6 bases, and 10 bases lay outside the gene matches. CDR3 length: 14 amino acids. CDR3 sequence (DNA): TGCAGCGTGTTACTCGGGACAGGGTCATATGGCTACACCTTC. As protein: CSVLLGTGSYGYTF. Full variable domain (rest looked up from reference TRBV29-1 and TRBJ1-2): SAVISQKPSRDICQRGTSLTIQCQVDSQVTMMFWYRQQPGQSLTLIATANQGSEATYESGFVIDKFPISRPNLTFSTLTVSNMSPEDSSIYLCSVLLGTGSYGYTFGSGTRLTVV.

This chain links TRBV28 with TRBJ2-5; 9 bases agree with TRBD1. V was clipped by 7 bases and J by 2 bases; unmatched bases: 5. Germline CDR1 is MDHEN and CDR2 is SYDVKM. CDR3 length: 14 residues. The CDR3 region has the DNA TGTGCCAGCAAGACAGGGGGTCAACAAGAGACCCAGTACTTC. This sequence encodes CASKTGGQQETQYF.

V gene TRBV5-4 combines with J gene TRBJ2-7, with 10 bases that match TRBD1. CDR1 is SGHNT and CDR2 is YYREEE in the germline V gene (reference sequence). Trimming removed 4 bases from V and 4 bases from J; junction bases left unmatched: 8. CDR3 size: 15 residues. This CDR3 is CASSLGQGEWYEQYF. CDR3 nucleotides: TGTGCCAGCAGCCTAGGACAGGGGGAATGGTACGAGCAGTACTTC.

This clone was detected a few times. The rearrangement links TRBV7-3 to TRBJ2-2; 11 bases fit TRBD2. Germline V CDR1 and CDR2: SGHTA, FQGTGA. The CDR3 totals 16 residues. Trimming cost V 10 bases and J 3 bases; bases outside gene matches: 10. This CDR3 is CATGLAGHVDTGELFF. The CDR3 bases are TGTGCCACAGGACTAGCGGGCCATGTGGACACCGGGGAGCTGTTTTTT.

This clone was detected once. The chain is built from TRBV13 and TRBJ2-7; 11 nucleotides agree with TRBD2. The CDR3 spans 15 residues. With 6 bases clipped from V and 4 bases from J, the junction kept 8 bases outside the gene matches. CDR1 is PRHDT, CDR2 FYEKMQ, per germline (reference sequence). CDR3 loop: CASSQSTSGIYEQYF. CDR3 DNA sequence: TGTGCCAGCAGTCAGTCGACTAGCGGGATTTACGAGCAGTACTTC.

The V call is TRBV30, the J call TRBJ2-3, with D possibly TRBD2 on 6 matching bases. Trimming shortened V by 0 bases and J by 2 bases, and 15 bases separated the two germline ends. Germline CDR1 and CDR2: GTSNPN and SVGIG (reference sequence). The CDR3 contains 16 residues. CDR3 sequence: CAWSVGAWDSTDTQYF. In DNA, the CDR3 is TGTGCCTGGAGTGTAGGGGCCTGGGACTCCACAGATACGCAGTATTTT.

V and J are TRBV19 and TRBJ2-7; 7 positions match TRBD1. The trim removed 5 bases at V and 0 bases at J, leaving 4 bases unmatched. The CDR3 length is 14 residues. Germline lookup yields CDR1 LNHDA and CDR2 SQIVND (reference sequence). The CDR3 DNA follows: TGTGCCAGTAGTCCGGGACAGTCCTCCTACGAGCAGTACTTC. Its protein product is CASSPGQSSYEQYF.

The chain recombines TRBV7-9 with TRBJ2-1; 8 nucleotides align to TRBD2. The CDR3 is made up of 16 amino acids. CDR1 and CDR2 from the germline V gene are SEHNR and FQNEAQ (reference sequence). With 2 bases clipped from V and 1 base from J, the junction kept 4 bases outside the gene matches. In DNA form, the CDR3 reads TGTGCCAGCAGCTTATTGACTAGCGTTTCCTACAATGAGCAGTTCTTC. Protein: CASSLLTSVSYNEQFF.

The chain combines TRBV19 with TRBJ2-3; TRBD2 aligns across 7 bases. This CDR3 spans 14 amino acids. Germline CDR1 LNHDA, CDR2 SQIVND (reference sequence). V gave up 2 bases and J gave up 6 bases; unmatched junction bases: 5. CDR3 sequence (DNA): TGTGCCAGTAGTATAAGGGTTAGCGGGGATACGCAGTATTTT. Its translation is CASSIRVSGDTQYF.

The chain uses TRBV5-4 and TRBJ2-1, with D tentatively TRBD2 (6 bases). Germline V gene lookup returns CDR1 SGHNT and CDR2 YYREEE (reference sequence). The CDR3 extends over 16 amino acids. Between the trimmed V and J ends, which lost 4 bases and 3 bases, there was a span of 17 bases. The CDR3 here is CASSARTGRGYNEQFF. Written as DNA, the CDR3 is TGTGCCAGCAGCGCCCGGACTGGGCGGGGCTACAATGAGCAGTTCTTC.

This sequence joins TRBV11-2 and TRBJ2-1; 10 bases are a match to TRBD2. Germline assignment: CDR1 SGHAT and CDR2 FQNNGV. J was trimmed by 7 bases and V by 4 bases; bases with no gene match: 10. The CDR3 is 16 residues long. The CDR3 is CASSSFSGRALNEQFF. The DNA for the CDR3 is TGTGCCAGCAGCTCATTCAGCGGGAGGGCCCTTAATGAGCAGTTCTTC.

The table lists this clone with a count of one. This chain links TRBV7-9 with TRBJ2-2; tentative D call: TRBD2 (6 bases). The CDR3 spans 14 residues. Trimming shortened V by 5 bases and J by 3 bases, and 10 bases separated the two germline ends. The V gene's germline CDR1 is SEHNR and CDR2 FQNEAQ (reference sequence). CDR3 nucleotide sequence: TGTGCCAGCAGCCGGGAGCTGTACACCGGGGAGCTGTTTTTT. Its translation: CASSRELYTGELFF.

The genes are TRBV3-1 (or the pseudogene TRBV3-2) and TRBJ2-5; 8 bases line up with TRBD2. Germline V lookup: CDR1 LGHDT, CDR2 YNNKEL (reference sequence). J lost 4 bases, V lost 3 bases, and 7 bases had no gene match. CDR3 length equals 15 residues. CDR3 bases: TGTGCCAGCAGCCAGTTTGGCGGGGGGCGAGAGACCCAGTACTTC. Protein: CASSQFGGGRETQYF.

The chain joins TRBV9 to TRBJ2-2; D unclear. V lost 0 bases to trimming and J lost 8 bases, with 5 bases between them. The CDR3 length is 12 residues. CDR1 is SGDLS, CDR2 YYNGEE, per germline. As DNA, the CDR3 is TGTGCCAGCAGCGTAGGTCAGGGGGAGCTGTTTTTT. It encodes CASSVGQGELFF.